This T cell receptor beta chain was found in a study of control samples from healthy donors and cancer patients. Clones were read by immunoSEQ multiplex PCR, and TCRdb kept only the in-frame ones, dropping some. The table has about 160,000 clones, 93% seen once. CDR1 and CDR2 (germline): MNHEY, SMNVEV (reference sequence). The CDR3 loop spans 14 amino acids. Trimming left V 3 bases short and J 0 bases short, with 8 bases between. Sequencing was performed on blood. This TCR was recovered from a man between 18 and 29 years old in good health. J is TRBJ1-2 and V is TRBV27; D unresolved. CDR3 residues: CASSFSDSNYGYTF. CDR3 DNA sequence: TGTGCCAGCAGTTTTTCGGATTCTAACTATGGCTACACCTTC.